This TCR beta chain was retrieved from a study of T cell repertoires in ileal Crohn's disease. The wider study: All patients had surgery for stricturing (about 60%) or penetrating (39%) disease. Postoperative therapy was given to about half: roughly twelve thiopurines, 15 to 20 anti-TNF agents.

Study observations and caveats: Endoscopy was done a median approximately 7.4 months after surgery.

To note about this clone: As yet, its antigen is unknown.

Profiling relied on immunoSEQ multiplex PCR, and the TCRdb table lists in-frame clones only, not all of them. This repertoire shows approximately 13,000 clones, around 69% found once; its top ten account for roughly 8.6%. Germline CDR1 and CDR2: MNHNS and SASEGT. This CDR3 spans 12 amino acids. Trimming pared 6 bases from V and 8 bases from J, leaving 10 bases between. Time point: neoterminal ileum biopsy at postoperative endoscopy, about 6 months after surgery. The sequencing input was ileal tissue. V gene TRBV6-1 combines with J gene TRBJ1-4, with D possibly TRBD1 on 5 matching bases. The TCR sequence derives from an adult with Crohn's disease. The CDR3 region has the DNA TGTGCCAGCAGGGGGCTGGAAGAAAAACTGTTTTTT. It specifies CASRGLEEKLFF.